Following are 21 T cell receptor beta chains from one sample sequenced in a study of blood T cell repertoires in COVID-19. The method was immunoSEQ multiplex PCR; TCRdb's version includes in-frame clones alone and lacks a portion of them. Of about 280,000 clones listed, roughly 85% are singletons. The sequencing input was peripheral blood. The origin of the receptors is a man aged 45-60 years with active or convalescent COVID-19.

The chain carries TRBV18 and TRBJ1-1; D is possibly TRBD1 (6 bases). Germline assignment: CDR1 KGHSH and CDR2 LQKENI. Between the trimmed V and J ends, which lost 3 bases and 1 base, there was a span of 9 bases. The CDR3 is made up of 14 amino acids. The CDR3 coding sequence is TGTGCCAGCTCACCTTCAGGGGAGAACACTGAAGCTTTCTTT. Protein sequence: CASSPSGENTEAFF.

The chain employs TRBV29-1 and TRBJ2-2, with 7 positions matching TRBD2. V gave up 1 base and J gave up 5 bases; unmatched junction bases: 19. The CDR3 is 19 amino acids. CDR1 SQVTM and CDR2 ANQGSEA come from the germline V gene. Here the CDR3 reads CSVEGVLGDREGRTGELFF. The CDR3 DNA follows: TGCAGCGTTGAAGGGGTACTGGGTGATAGGGAGGGACGAACCGGGGAGCTGTTTTTT.

The V and J genes are TRBV19 and TRBJ2-7, with a weak D call TRBD2 (6 bases). The CDR3 is made up of 11 amino acids. V gave up 5 bases and J gave up 7 bases, with 9 bases separating them. Germline-derived CDR1 and CDR2 are LNHDA and SQIVND (reference sequence). This CDR3 reads CASSLREEQYF. The CDR3 DNA reads TGTGCCAGTAGTCTCCGGGAGGAGCAGTACTTC.

This sequence joins TRBV9 and TRBJ2-7, with TRBD1 identical over 7 bases. CDR1 is SGDLS, CDR2 YYNGEE, per germline. This CDR3 contains 15 residues. V lost 4 bases to trimming and J lost 2 bases; unmatched junction nucleotides: 9. This CDR3 reads CASSSHRDSTYEQYF. For the CDR3, the DNA is TGTGCCAGCAGCTCACACCGGGACAGTACCTACGAGCAGTACTTC.

V is TRBV28 and J is TRBJ1-5; D remains ambiguous. The germline CDR1 and CDR2 sequences are MDHEN and SYDVKM. This CDR3 contains 17 residues. The V end was cut by 4 bases, the J end by 0 bases, with 16 bases between. In nucleotides, the CDR3 is TGTGCCAGCAGTTCCGCGGCAGCGGGGTATAGCAATCAGCCCCAGCATTTT. The encoded protein is CASSSAAAGYSNQPQHF.

The chain couples TRBV5-6 to TRBJ1-2; D unclear. Germline V gene sequence: CDR1 SGHDT, CDR2 YYEEEE. The CDR3 runs 15 residues. Trimming shortened V by 0 bases and J by 8 bases, and 17 bases separated the two germline ends. The CDR3 region has the DNA TGTGCCAGCAGCTTGGACAGCATCAGCCTACGGGGCTACACCTTC. This translates into CASSLDSISLRGYTF.

The chain couples TRBV30 to TRBJ1-5, with unresolved D. Trimming took 5 bases from V and 0 from J, leaving 11 bases between them. The CDR3 runs 14 residues. Germline V lookup: CDR1 GTSNPN, CDR2 SVGIG (reference sequence). CDR3 nucleotides: TGTGCCTGGGGGCCAGATTATAGCAATCAGCCCCAGCATTTT. Translating it yields CAWGPDYSNQPQHF.

This chain joins TRBV27 and TRBJ2-1, with a weak D call TRBD2 (5 bases). The CDR3 has 12 residues. Between the trimmed V and J ends, which lost 5 bases and 5 bases, there was a span of 7 bases. Germline V gives CDR1 MNHEY, CDR2 SMNVEV (reference sequence). The CDR3 spells CASSGGHNEQFF. CDR3 nucleotides: TGTGCCAGCAGTGGCGGGCACAATGAGCAGTTCTTC.

The V gene is TRBV4-1, the J gene TRBJ1-1; D is undetermined. V lost 1 base to trimming and J lost 0 bases, with 12 bases between them. The CDR3 length is 16 residues. Germline V gene sequence: CDR1 MGHRA, CDR2 YSYEKL. The CDR3 coding sequence is TGCGCCAGCAGCCAAGTGAGGGCACGCATGAACACTGAAGCTTTCTTT. Its protein product is CASSQVRARMNTEAFF.

V gene TRBV6-6 combines with J gene TRBJ2-6; D is unclear. V lost 5 bases and J lost 2, with 16 bases in between. CDR1 is MNHNY and CDR2 is SVGAGI in the germline V gene (reference sequence). The length of the CDR3 is 17 residues. The CDR3 sequence: CASSPTSPGAGANVLTF. CDR3 in DNA: TGTGCCAGCAGTCCAACTTCCCCCGGAGCTGGGGCCAACGTCCTGACTTTC.

This clone was picked up a small number of times. Other DNA sequences within the sample encode an identical CDR3. V and J are TRBV7-2 and TRBJ2-7; D not certain. From germline, CDR1 is SGHTA and CDR2 FQGNSA. Trimming removed 5 bases at V and 0 bases at J, with 2 bases between. The CDR3 totals 11 residues. The CDR3 loop is CASSLSYEQYF. The DNA of the CDR3 is TGTGCCAGCAGCCTCTCCTACGAGCAGTACTTC. Based on the CDR3 plus reference TRBV7-2 and TRBJ2-7, the full variable domain is GAGVSQSPSNKVTEKGKDVELRCDPISGHTALYWYRQSLGQGLEFLIYFQGNSAPDKSGLPSDRFSAERTGGSVSTLTIQRTQQEDSAVYLCASSLSYEQYFGPGTRLTVT.

V usage is TRBV6-2 or TRBV6-3 and J usage is TRBJ1-5; 8 bases line up with TRBD1. J lost 12 bases, V lost 4 bases, and 11 bases had no gene match. Germline V gene lookup returns CDR1 MNHEY and CDR2 SVGEGT. The CDR3 is 14 residues long. The CDR3 region has the DNA TGTGCCAGCAGTTCGGGACAGGTCACGCAGGACCAGCATTTT. This gives the protein CASSSGQVTQDQHF.

This rearrangement joins TRBV21-1 to TRBJ2-1; TRBD2 was called by the table and not checked on the DNA. TRBV21-1 is recorded as a pseudogene. The CDR3 loop spans 20 amino acids. CDR3: CASTPIRAASGWNHHNEQFF. In DNA form, the CDR3 reads TGTGCCAGCACCCCAATCAGAGCCGCTAGCGGGTGGAATCATCACAATGAGCAGTTCTTC.

The chain recombines TRBV28 with TRBJ2-7; D may be TRBD2 (5 bases). With 10 bases removed from V and 3 bases from J, the gap between germline ends came to 13 bases. Germline V gene data show CDR1 as MDHEN and CDR2 as SYDVKM. The CDR3 runs to 12 residues. CDR3 bases: TGTGCCACACGGGATCGGCTCTACGAGCAGTACTTC. It yields the protein CATRDRLYEQYF.

The chain couples TRBV27 to TRBJ2-7, with 7 nucleotides matching TRBD1. Per germline, CDR1 MNHEY and CDR2 SMNVEV (reference sequence). This CDR3 comprises 15 residues. V shed 6 bases, J shed 3 bases, and the junction held 11 bases outside the gene matches. The CDR3 DNA follows: TGTGCCAGCAGCCAAAGAAGACAGGGTGGCTACGAGCAGTACTTC. This gives the protein CASSQRRQGGYEQYF.

This clone came up once. The chain employs TRBV6-5 and TRBJ1-4, with D tentatively TRBD1 (5 bases). The V end was cut by 5 bases, the J end by 5 bases, with 9 bases between. This CDR3 region has 13 residues. Germline-derived CDR1 and CDR2 are MNHEY and SVGAGI. The CDR3 nucleotides read TGTGCCAGCAGTCGGGGGGTCAATGAAAAACTGTTTTTT. Amino acid sequence: CASSRGVNEKLFF.

V and J are TRBV14 and TRBJ2-7, with D maybe TRBD2 (6 bases). There are 15 residues in the CDR3. V lost 4 bases, J lost 6 bases, and 19 bases lay in between. The germline gives CDR1 SGHDN, CDR2 FVKESK. The CDR3 nucleotides are TGTGCCAGCAGCCTCCGGAGGGGCGTGGTGTCCGAGCAGTACTTC. Amino acid sequence: CASSLRRGVVSEQYF.

The J gene is TRBJ1-4, the V gene TRBV9; unclear D gene. CDR1 is SGDLS, CDR2 YYNGEE, per germline. V lost 0 bases to trimming and J lost 8 bases, with 14 bases between them. This CDR3 comprises 15 residues. Here the CDR3 reads CASSVDPAGQEKLFF. CDR3 sequence (DNA): TGTGCCAGCAGCGTAGATCCGGCGGGTCAGGAAAAACTGTTTTTT.

This clone has a single count. This chain connects TRBV6-5 to TRBJ1-1; D possibly corresponds to TRBD1 (6 bases). V was cut by 9 bases and J by 6 bases, with 20 bases left in between. This CDR3 spans 14 amino acids. CDR1 is MNHEY, CDR2 SVGAGI, per germline. CDR3 loop: CASSGDRETAEAFF. Here the CDR3 DNA reads TGTGCCAGTTCAGGGGATAGGGAAACCGCTGAAGCTTTCTTT.

The chain carries TRBV6-5 and TRBJ1-3; D uncertain. The CDR3 extends over 16 amino acids. The germline gives CDR1 MNHEY, CDR2 SVGAGI. The germline V and J ends were trimmed by 2 bases and 0 bases, with 11 bases remaining between them. CDR3: CASSYTGAASGNTIYF. CDR3 in DNA: TGTGCCAGCAGTTACACGGGAGCCGCCTCTGGAAACACCATATATTTT.

The chain uses TRBV5-5 and TRBJ2-6, with D perhaps matching TRBD2 (5 bases). Trimming took off 8 bases at V and 0 bases at J, with 18 bases between the two ends. Germline-derived CDR1 and CDR2 are SGHKS and YYEKEE (reference sequence). The CDR3 extends over 17 amino acids. For the CDR3, the DNA is TGTGCCAGTCGGAGCGGCTCCGCGCCCTCTGGGGCCAACGTCCTGACTTTC. It translates to CASRSGSAPSGANVLTF.